A single sample is the source of the 17 T cell receptor beta chains below, sequenced in a study of blood T cells in healthy people across ages. A second PCR of about 7 to 12 cycles used a sample-barcoded 5' primer and a J-beta primer mix. MiXCR, applied by TCRdb to the 5' RACE reads, yields one record per CDR3 protein. The sample holds approximately 680,000 distinct CDR3 sequences, roughly 30% seen once. Material: blood. Source of these receptors: a woman older than 75 in good health.

The gene calls are TRBV10-3 and TRBJ2-2, with 7 bases that match TRBD2. The V gene end was trimmed by 4 bases and the J gene end by 5 bases; junction bases not matched to a gene: 7. The CDR3 totals 15 residues. The germline V gene has CDR1 ENHRY and CDR2 SYGVKD. As DNA, the CDR3 is TGTGCCATCAGTGGAGGGACTAAAAATACCGGGGAGCTGTTTTTT. This gives the protein CAISGGTKNTGELFF.

This clonotype was detected ten times or more. V and J are TRBV7-2 and TRBJ2-7, with D perhaps TRBD2 (5 bases). Germline V gene data show CDR1 as SGHTA and CDR2 as FQGNSA. V lost 7 bases to trimming and J lost 3 bases, with 16 bases between them. The CDR3 totals 14 residues. This CDR3 is CASTMGSGNYEQYF. The CDR3 nucleotides read TGTGCCAGCACCATGGGGAGCGGTAACTACGAGCAGTACTTC.

This clonotype was observed a handful of times. The chain recombines TRBV7-3 with TRBJ2-1; 9 bases match TRBD1. Germline loops: CDR1 SGHTA, CDR2 FQGTGA. The CDR3 consists of 14 residues. Losses at the gene ends were 7 bases for V and 8 bases for J; bases not matched to a gene: 9. CDR3 sequence: CASMTGTGSDEQFF. The CDR3 nucleotides are TGTGCCAGCATGACCGGGACAGGGTCGGATGAGCAGTTCTTC.

Details on this clonotype: One end of the junction varies from germline; a read error may be responsible. The chain couples TRBV11-3 to TRBJ2-2; D may be TRBD1 (6 bases). The CDR3 is 14 amino acids. From germline, CDR1 is SGHNT and CDR2 YENEEA. This chain's CDR3 is CAGSLDNRAPGLFF. For the CDR3, the DNA is TGTGCCGGCAGCTTAGATAACAGGGCCCCGGGGCTGTTTTTT. Variable domain in full (rest from reference TRBV11-3 and TRBJ2-2): EAGVVQSPRYKIIEKKQPVAFWCNPISGHNTLYWYLQNLGQGPELLIRYENEEAVDDSQLPKDRFSAERLKGVDSTLKIQPAELGDSAVYLCAGSLDNRAPGLFFGEGSRLTVL.

This clonotype was recorded once. A much more abundant neighbour one base away suggests this may be a read error. The chain combines TRBV6-2 or TRBV6-3 with TRBJ1-5; D may be TRBD1 (5 bases). This CDR3 region has 14 residues. Germline-derived CDR1 and CDR2 are MNHEY and SVGEGT. The V end lost 5 bases, the J end lost 7 bases, and 15 bases lay between the germline ends. CDR3 protein: CASSDGAGWQPQHF. The DNA of the CDR3 is TGTGCCAGCAGTGACGGGGCAGGGTGGCAGCCCCAGCATTTT.

With regard to this clonotype: The germline gene is not matched at one end of the junction; a read error may be the cause. The chain uses TRBV7-8 and TRBJ1-2; D remains unclear. The CDR3 covers 12 residues. The germline V gene encodes CDR1 SGHVS and CDR2 FQNEAQ. The CDR3 reads CASSLGPHGYTF. In nucleotides, the CDR3 is TGTGCCAGCAGTTTAGGCCCTCATGGCTACACCTTC.

The chain links TRBV6-2 or TRBV6-3 to TRBJ1-1; D is perhaps TRBD1 (6 bases). CDR1 is MNHEY and CDR2 is SVGEGT in the germline V gene. The CDR3 runs to 11 residues. V was clipped by 8 bases and J by 10 bases, with 14 bases between them. This CDR3 is CASVQGMAAFF. The CDR3 coding sequence is TGTGCCAGCGTACAGGGCATGGCAGCTTTCTTT.

The chain links TRBV19 to TRBJ1-6; D possibly corresponds to TRBD1 (5 bases). Between the trimmed V and J ends, which lost 4 bases and 8 bases, there was a span of 15 bases. The CDR3 has 15 amino acids. Germline CDR1 reads LNHDA; CDR2 reads SQIVND (reference sequence). Here the CDR3 reads CASSKKTVADSPLHF. CDR3 in DNA: TGTGCCAGTAGTAAAAAGACAGTGGCGGATTCACCCCTCCACTTT.

This clonotype was recorded at least ten times. The J gene is TRBJ2-7, the V gene TRBV7-2; 7 positions match TRBD1. V lost 6 bases to trimming and J lost 4 bases; unmatched junction nucleotides: 15. The germline gives CDR1 SGHTA, CDR2 FQGNSA. CDR3 length: 16 amino acids. CDR3 protein: CASRTSGEGGFYEQYF. The CDR3 DNA follows: TGTGCCAGCAGGACCTCAGGGGAAGGGGGCTTTTACGAGCAGTACTTC.

At least ten counts were recorded for this clonotype. The chain carries TRBV5-1 and TRBJ1-2; D call uncertain. Trimming shortened V by 0 bases and J by 4 bases, and 13 bases separated the two germline ends. CDR1 SGHRS and CDR2 YFSETQ come from the germline V gene. The CDR3 totals 15 residues. CDR3 bases: TGCGCCAGCAGCTTGGCGGTGTCTACGAGCTATGGCTACACCTTC. This encodes CASSLAVSTSYGYTF.

This clonotype was picked up a small number of times. The chain employs TRBV5-5 and TRBJ1-5; perhaps TRBD1 as D (5 bases). V was shortened by 0 bases and J by 6 bases, with 10 bases between the two germline ends. Germline V lookup: CDR1 SGHKS, CDR2 YYEKEE (reference sequence). This CDR3 spans 14 amino acids. CDR3 sequence reads: CASSLGGGAQPQHF. The CDR3 region has the DNA TGTGCCAGCAGCTTGGGAGGAGGGGCTCAGCCCCAGCATTTT.

By share of the sample, this clonotype is medium-sized. The rearrangement uses TRBV7-2 and TRBJ2-7; unclear D gene. This CDR3 comprises 14 residues. Per germline, CDR1 SGHTA and CDR2 FQGNSA. V was trimmed by 1 base and J by 2 bases, leaving 9 bases between them. The CDR3 is CASSLGKGAYEQYF. CDR3 DNA: TGTGCCAGCAGCTTAGGAAAAGGCGCCTACGAGCAGTACTTC.

A note on this clonotype: A read error is possible here, since a much larger clone lies one base away. The J gene is TRBJ2-3, the V gene TRBV30, with D perhaps given as TRBD1 or TRBD2 (5 bases each). Germline V gene lookup returns CDR1 GTSNPN and CDR2 SVGIG (reference sequence). This CDR3 has 14 amino acids. V lost 5 bases and J lost 4, with 16 bases in between. DNA of the CDR3: TGTGCCTGGTTGGGGACCCCGGTCCCAGATACGCAGTATTTT. This translates into CAWLGTPVPDTQYF.

Ten or more counts support this clonotype. The rearrangement joins TRBV4-1 to TRBJ2-1; 13 bases are shared with TRBD2. In germline, CDR1 is MGHRA, CDR2 YSYEKL. This CDR3 region has 16 residues. Trimming took 2 bases from V and 7 from J; bases not matched to a gene: 5. The CDR3 reads CASSQPTSGGANEQFF. In DNA form, the CDR3 reads TGCGCCAGCAGCCAACCTACTAGCGGGGGGGCGAATGAGCAGTTCTTC.

This clonotype was counted ten times or more. This chain uses TRBV6-1 with TRBJ2-3; D gene uncertain. V gave up 6 bases and J gave up 1 base, with 11 bases separating them. The CDR3 loop spans 14 amino acids. Germline CDR1 reads MNHNS; CDR2 reads SASEGT. CDR3 sequence (DNA): TGTGCCAGCAGCGCAACACCCGGCACAGATACGCAGTATTTT. It yields the protein CASSATPGTDTQYF.

On this clonotype: The junction shows a germline mismatch at one end, possibly a read error. V and J are TRBV30 and TRBJ1-2, with a tentative D call TRBD1 (5 bases). The CDR3 spans 10 residues. The germline V gene encodes CDR1 GTSNPN and CDR2 SVGIG (reference sequence). In DNA, the CDR3 is TGTGCCCAGGGTGACTACGGCTACACCTTC. Its protein is CAQGDYGYTF.

This clonotype turned up a few times. The V and J genes are TRBV28 and TRBJ1-5; D not resolved. The CDR3 sequence is 14 residues long. Per germline, CDR1 MDHEN and CDR2 SYDVKM. The V gene lost 3 bases and the J gene lost 3 bases, with 9 bases spanning the gap. The chain's CDR3 is CASSFEKNNQPQHF. DNA for the CDR3: TGTGCCAGCAGTTTTGAAAAGAACAATCAGCCCCAGCATTTT.